Shown below are 11 T cell receptor beta chains from a single sample sequenced in a study of radiation and T cells in renal cell carcinoma. As to time point: blood 2 weeks post-SBRT. Treatment specified: 15 Gy SBRT to primary tumor, nephrectomy 4 weeks later. Clones were read by immunoSEQ multiplex PCR, and TCRdb kept only the in-frame ones, dropping some. The table shows roughly 150,000 clones, with roughly 87% occurring only once. The source was blood, collected from a patient whose treatment included radiotherapy and nephrectomy. These receptors came from a woman aged 45-59 years with renal cell carcinoma.

This rearrangement joins TRBV7-9 to TRBJ1-1; D unclear. The CDR3 runs to 14 residues. In germline, CDR1 is SEHNR, CDR2 FQNEAQ (reference sequence). The V gene lost 5 bases and the J gene lost 4 bases, with 14 bases spanning the gap. The DNA for the CDR3 is TGTGCCAGCAGCCCACGCGTCCGCGGCACTGAAGCTTTCTTT. Translating it yields CASSPRVRGTEAFF.

The chain is built from TRBV19 and TRBJ1-1, with D perhaps matching TRBD1 (6 bases). Germline V gene data show CDR1 as LNHDA and CDR2 as SQIVND (reference sequence). The ends were cut back, 1 base at V and 1 base at J, with 13 bases in the middle. The CDR3 is made up of 16 amino acids. This chain's CDR3 is CASSIGLTRGNTEAFF. The CDR3 coding sequence is TGTGCCAGTAGTATAGGACTTACCAGGGGGAACACTGAAGCTTTCTTT.

V gene TRBV6-1 combines with J gene TRBJ1-3, with TRBD1 as a possible D gene (6 bases). Germline V gene sequence: CDR1 MNHNS, CDR2 SASEGT. This CDR3 has 15 amino acids. V lost 1 base to trimming and J lost 4 bases, with 11 bases between them. Written as DNA, the CDR3 is TGTGCCAGCAGTGAAGTAGGGGGAGAGGGAAACACCATATATTTT. Its protein is CASSEVGGEGNTIYF.

This sequence joins TRBV10-3 and TRBJ2-1; 7 bases agree with TRBD1. V dropped 2 bases and J dropped 15; count of bases not matched to a gene: 10. The germline V gene has CDR1 ENHRY and CDR2 SYGVKD. CDR3 length: 13 residues. The CDR3 loop reads CAISETQGQRMFF. The CDR3 DNA is TGTGCCATCAGTGAGACCCAGGGACAGCGAATGTTCTTC.

This chain joins TRBV7-2 and TRBJ2-7, with 11 bases identical to TRBD1. The CDR3 consists of 14 residues. J gave up 2 bases and V 6 bases, and 3 bases lay outside the gene matches. CDR1 and CDR2 (germline): SGHTA, FQGNSA. For the CDR3, the DNA is TGTGCCAGCAGGGGACAGGGGGGGCCCTACGAGCAGTACTTC. Translated, it gives CASRGQGGPYEQYF.

The J gene is TRBJ1-4, the V gene TRBV9; D gene ambiguous. The V end was cut by 3 bases, the J end by 7 bases, with 22 bases between. Germline V gene lookup returns CDR1 SGDLS and CDR2 YYNGEE. The CDR3 runs 17 residues. The CDR3: CASSGRKEGEESEKLFF. The CDR3 nucleotides read TGTGCCAGCAGCGGTAGAAAGGAGGGAGAAGAGAGTGAAAAACTGTTTTTT. The full variable domain, completed using reference TRBV9 and TRBJ1-4, is DSGVTQTPKHLITATGQRVTLRCSPRSGDLSVYWYQQSLDQGLQFLIQYYNGEERAKGNILERFSAQQFPDLHSELNLSSLELGDSALYFCASSGRKEGEESEKLFFGSGTQLSVL.

This sequence joins TRBV18 and TRBJ2-2; D uncertain. The CDR3 loop spans 13 amino acids. Germline V gene lookup returns CDR1 KGHSH and CDR2 LQKENI. Trimming took off 1 base at V and 6 bases at J, with 6 bases between the two ends. This CDR3 is CASSPQVAGELFF. CDR3 DNA sequence: TGTGCCAGCTCACCACAGGTGGCCGGGGAGCTGTTTTTT.

This chain links TRBV19 with TRBJ2-1; the D gene is possibly TRBD2 (5 bases). Trimming shortened V by 7 bases and J by 9 bases, and 10 bases separated the two germline ends. Germline CDR1 and CDR2: LNHDA and SQIVND (reference sequence). The CDR3 runs to 11 residues. CDR3 sequence: CASIAGVEQFF. The CDR3 DNA reads TGTGCCAGTATAGCCGGGGTTGAGCAGTTCTTC.

The V gene is TRBV5-4, the J gene TRBJ2-7; the match to TRBD1 covers 9 bases. V lost 5 bases and J lost 5; bases outside the gene matches: 8. The germline V gene encodes CDR1 SGHNT and CDR2 YYREEE (reference sequence). CDR3 length equals 14 residues. The CDR3 coding sequence is TGTGCCAGCAGACCAAGGGACAGGGACAACGAGCAGTACTTC. Its translation is CASRPRDRDNEQYF.

This clone appeared a few times. The rearrangement joins TRBV25-1 to TRBJ2-3, with D perhaps matching TRBD2 (5 bases). The CDR3 runs to 15 residues. V dropped 4 bases and J dropped 4 bases, with 15 bases sitting between them. Germline lookup yields CDR1 MGHDK and CDR2 SYGVNS. For the CDR3, the DNA is TGTGCCAGCAGTGTCCTGAGGGCGAGCGCAGATACGCAGTATTTT. This translates into CASSVLRASADTQYF.

V usage is TRBV5-8 and J usage is TRBJ1-2, with D maybe TRBD1 (5 bases). Deletions cut 4 bases from V and 8 bases from J, with 12 bases between. This CDR3 has 12 amino acids. Germline CDR1 and CDR2: SGHTS and YDEGEE. This CDR3 is CASSQGRDGYTF. As DNA, the CDR3 is TGTGCCAGCAGCCAAGGCAGGGACGGCTACACCTTC.